This T cell receptor beta chain appears in the sequencing data of a study of blood T cell repertoires in COVID-19. Study-wide background: Sources were T cells, B-cell-depleted T cells, or PBMCs; the material itself was cDNA or gDNA.

V dropped 1 base and J dropped 8; count of bases not matched to a gene: 2. The V gene's germline CDR1 is LNHDA and CDR2 SQIVND (reference sequence). CDR3 size: 14 residues. In the authors' workflow: For nucleated cells, counts were estimated from reference gene primer amplification. Profiled with immunoSEQ multiplex PCR; TCRdb holds only in-frame clones, not every one. The V and J calls and clone size were taken over from that table, and D and trimming were inferred from the DNA. Of about 60,000 clones in the sample, roughly 86% were seen once. The sequence derives from an elderly woman with acute or convalescent COVID-19. The sequenced sample consisted of peripheral blood. The chain uses TRBV19 and TRBJ1-1; 12 bases match TRBD1. The CDR3 DNA follows: TGTGCCAGTAGTATAGCCGGGACAGGGGGCGAAGCTTTCTTT. This translates into CASSIAGTGGEAFF.